The text below deals with one T cell receptor (beta chain). These data come from a study of blood T cell repertoires in COVID-19. Study-wide background: T cells, B-cell-depleted T cells, or PBMCs supplied cDNA or gDNA.

Study processing details: Reference gene primers were amplified, and this amplification served to estimate nucleated cell counts. The table came from immunoSEQ multiplex PCR; TCRdb's copy has only in-frame clones and leaves some out. V and J calls and clone size come straight from that table; D and trimming were deduced from the DNA. This sample yields approximately 300,000 clones, of which 85% to 90% are seen a single time; roughly 4.5% belongs to the top ten. CDR3 size: 12 residues. Germline CDR1 reads MDHEN; CDR2 reads SYDVKM. Trimming left V 7 bases short and J 6 bases short, with 13 bases between. Enrollees, about 18 to 89 years old, lived in 25 or so US areas. Self-reported history from a screening survey and questionnaire set each donor's cohort.

The receptor comes from a man aged 25 to 40 who had recovered from COVID-19. J is TRBJ2-7 and V is TRBV28; possible D gene TRBD1, 5 bases. Sequenced sample: PBMCs or T cells enriched from blood (not recorded which). The CDR3 nucleotides are TGTGCCAGCACCATTCTGGGGCGCGAGCAGTACTTC. Protein: CASTILGREQYF.